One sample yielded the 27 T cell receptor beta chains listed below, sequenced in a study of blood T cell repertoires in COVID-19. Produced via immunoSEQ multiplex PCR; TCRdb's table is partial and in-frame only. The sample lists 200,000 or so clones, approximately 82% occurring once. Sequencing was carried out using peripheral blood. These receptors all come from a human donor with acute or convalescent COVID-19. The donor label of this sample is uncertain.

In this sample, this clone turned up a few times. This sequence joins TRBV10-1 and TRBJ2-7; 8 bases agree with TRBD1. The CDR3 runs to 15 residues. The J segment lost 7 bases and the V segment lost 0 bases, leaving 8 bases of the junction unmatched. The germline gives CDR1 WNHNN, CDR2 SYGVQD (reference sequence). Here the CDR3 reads CASSESLGQGQEQYF. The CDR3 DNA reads TGCGCCAGCAGTGAGTCGCTTGGACAGGGTCAGGAGCAGTACTTC.

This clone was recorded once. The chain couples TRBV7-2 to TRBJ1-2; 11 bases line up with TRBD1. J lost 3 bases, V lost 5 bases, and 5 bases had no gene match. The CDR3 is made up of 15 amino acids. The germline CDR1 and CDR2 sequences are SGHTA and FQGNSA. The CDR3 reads CASSTRDRGDYGYTF. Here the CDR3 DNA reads TGTGCCAGCAGCACCCGGGACAGGGGGGACTATGGCTACACCTTC.

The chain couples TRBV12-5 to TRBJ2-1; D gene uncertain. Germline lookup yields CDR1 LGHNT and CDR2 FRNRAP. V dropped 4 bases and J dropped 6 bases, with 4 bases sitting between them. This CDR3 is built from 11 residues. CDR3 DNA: TGTGCTAGTGGTTCGCGCAATGAGCAGTTCTTC. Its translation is CASGSRNEQFF.

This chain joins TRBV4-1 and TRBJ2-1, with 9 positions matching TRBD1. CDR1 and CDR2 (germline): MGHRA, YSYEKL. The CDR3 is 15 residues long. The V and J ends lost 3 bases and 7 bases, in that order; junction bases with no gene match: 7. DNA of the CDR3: TGCGCCAGCAGCCAGCGGACAGGGGTTGAAAATGAGCAGTTCTTC. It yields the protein CASSQRTGVENEQFF.

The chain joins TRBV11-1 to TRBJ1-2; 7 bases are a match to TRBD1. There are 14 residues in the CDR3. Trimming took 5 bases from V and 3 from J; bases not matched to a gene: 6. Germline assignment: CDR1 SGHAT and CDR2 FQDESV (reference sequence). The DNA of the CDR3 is TGTGCCAGCAGCAACAGGGGAGTGGACTATGGCTACACCTTC. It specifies CASSNRGVDYGYTF.

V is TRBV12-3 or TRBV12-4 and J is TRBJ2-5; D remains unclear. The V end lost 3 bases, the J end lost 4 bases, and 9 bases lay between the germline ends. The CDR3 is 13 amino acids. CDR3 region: CASSFERRETQYF. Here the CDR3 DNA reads TGTGCCAGCAGTTTTGAGAGAAGAGAGACCCAGTACTTC.

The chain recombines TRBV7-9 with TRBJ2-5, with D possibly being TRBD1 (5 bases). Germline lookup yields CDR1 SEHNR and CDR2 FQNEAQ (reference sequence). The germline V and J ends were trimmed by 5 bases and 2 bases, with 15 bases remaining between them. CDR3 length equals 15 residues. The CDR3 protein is CASSPRIREQETQYF. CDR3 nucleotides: TGTGCCAGCAGCCCACGCATCAGGGAACAAGAGACCCAGTACTTC.

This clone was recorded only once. CDR3 sequence: CASSQVGQSYGYTF. Here the CDR3 DNA reads TGCGCCAGCAGCCAAGTTGGGCAGAGCTATGGCTACACCTTC. This chain uses TRBV4-1 with TRBJ1-2; unclear D gene. Per the germline V gene, CDR1 is MGHRA and CDR2 is YSYEKL. The CDR3 runs 14 residues. Trimming pared 1 base from V and 4 bases from J, leaving 10 bases between.

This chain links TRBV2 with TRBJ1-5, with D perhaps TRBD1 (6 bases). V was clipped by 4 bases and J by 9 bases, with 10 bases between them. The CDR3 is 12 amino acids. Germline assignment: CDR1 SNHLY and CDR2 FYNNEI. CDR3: CASSVRGSPQHF. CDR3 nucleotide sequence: TGTGCCAGCAGTGTAAGGGGGTCGCCCCAGCATTTT.

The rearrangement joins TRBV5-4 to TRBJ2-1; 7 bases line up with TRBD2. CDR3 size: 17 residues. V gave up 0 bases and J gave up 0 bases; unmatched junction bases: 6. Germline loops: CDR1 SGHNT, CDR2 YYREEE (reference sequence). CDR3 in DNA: TGTGCCAGCAGCTTGGGGGGAGGGGTCCCCTCCTACAATGAGCAGTTCTTC. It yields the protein CASSLGGGVPSYNEQFF.

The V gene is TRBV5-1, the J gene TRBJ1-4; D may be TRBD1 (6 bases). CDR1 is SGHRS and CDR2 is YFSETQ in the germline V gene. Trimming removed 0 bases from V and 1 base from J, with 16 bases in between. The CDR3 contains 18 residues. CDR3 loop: CASSLEVQGGGTNEKLFF. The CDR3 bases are TGCGCCAGCAGCTTGGAGGTACAGGGTGGAGGAACTAATGAAAAACTGTTTTTT.

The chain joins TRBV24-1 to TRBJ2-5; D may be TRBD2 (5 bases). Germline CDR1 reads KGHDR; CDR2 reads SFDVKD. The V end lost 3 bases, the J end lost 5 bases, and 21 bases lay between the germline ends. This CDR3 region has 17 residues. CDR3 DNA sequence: TGTGCCACCAGTGATCCGAGGGTTAGTGGGCCCGCCGAGACCCAGTACTTC. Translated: CATSDPRVSGPAETQYF.

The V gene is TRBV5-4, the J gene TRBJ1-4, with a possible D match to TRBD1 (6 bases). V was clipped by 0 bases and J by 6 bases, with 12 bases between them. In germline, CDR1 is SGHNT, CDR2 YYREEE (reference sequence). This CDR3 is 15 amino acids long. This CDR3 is CASSLEGGPHEKLFF. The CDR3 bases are TGTGCCAGCAGCTTGGAGGGGGGGCCTCATGAAAAACTGTTTTTT.

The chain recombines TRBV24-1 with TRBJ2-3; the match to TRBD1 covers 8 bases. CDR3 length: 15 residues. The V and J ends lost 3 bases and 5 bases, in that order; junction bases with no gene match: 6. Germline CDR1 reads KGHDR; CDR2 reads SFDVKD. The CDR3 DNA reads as TGTGCCACCAGTGATCCCTTTGACAGGGGAGATACGCAGTATTTT. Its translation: CATSDPFDRGDTQYF.

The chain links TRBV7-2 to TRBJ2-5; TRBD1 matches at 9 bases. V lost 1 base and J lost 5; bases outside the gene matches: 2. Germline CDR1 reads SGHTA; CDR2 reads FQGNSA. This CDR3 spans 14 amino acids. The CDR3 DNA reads TGTGCCAGCAGCTTAGATGGACAGGGGGAGACCCAGTACTTC. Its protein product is CASSLDGQGETQYF.

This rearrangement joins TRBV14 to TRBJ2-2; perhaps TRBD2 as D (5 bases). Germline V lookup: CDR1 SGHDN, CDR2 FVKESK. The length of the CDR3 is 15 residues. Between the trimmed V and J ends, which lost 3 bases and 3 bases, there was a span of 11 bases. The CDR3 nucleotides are TGTGCCAGCAGCCACCAGCGGCAATACACCGGGGAGCTGTTTTTT. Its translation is CASSHQRQYTGELFF.

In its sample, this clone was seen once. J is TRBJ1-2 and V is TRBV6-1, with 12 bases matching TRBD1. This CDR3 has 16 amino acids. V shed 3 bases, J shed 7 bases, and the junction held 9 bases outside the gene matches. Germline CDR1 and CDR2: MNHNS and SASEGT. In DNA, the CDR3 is TGTGCCAGCAGTGACGGGACAGGGGGCCGCGCGGGTGGCTACACCTTC. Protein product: CASSDGTGGRAGGYTF.

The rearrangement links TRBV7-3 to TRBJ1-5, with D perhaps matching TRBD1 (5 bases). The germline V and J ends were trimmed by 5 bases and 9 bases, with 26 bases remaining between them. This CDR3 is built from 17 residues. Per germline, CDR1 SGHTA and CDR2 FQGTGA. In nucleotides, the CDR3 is TGTGCCAGCAGCCCGGACACAAAACCAGACCTCGGGGGGCCCCAGCATTTT. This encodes CASSPDTKPDLGGPQHF.

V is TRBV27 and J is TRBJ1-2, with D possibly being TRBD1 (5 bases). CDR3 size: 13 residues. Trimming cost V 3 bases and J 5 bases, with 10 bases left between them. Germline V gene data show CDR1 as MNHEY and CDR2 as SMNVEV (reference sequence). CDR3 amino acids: CASSFRQGYGYTF. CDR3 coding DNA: TGTGCCAGCAGTTTTAGGCAGGGATATGGCTACACCTTC.

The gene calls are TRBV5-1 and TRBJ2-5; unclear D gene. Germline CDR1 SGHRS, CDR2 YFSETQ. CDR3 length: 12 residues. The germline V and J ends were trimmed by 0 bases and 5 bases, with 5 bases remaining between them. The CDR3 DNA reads TGCGCCAGCAGCTTGGCCCAGGAGACCCAGTACTTC. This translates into CASSLAQETQYF. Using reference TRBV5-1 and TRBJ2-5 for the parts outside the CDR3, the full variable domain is KAGVTQTPRYLIKTRGQQVTLSCSPISGHRSVSWYQQTPGQGLQFLFEYFSETQRNKGNFPGRFSGRQFSNSRSEMNVSTLELGDSALYLCASSLAQETQYFGPGTRLLVL.

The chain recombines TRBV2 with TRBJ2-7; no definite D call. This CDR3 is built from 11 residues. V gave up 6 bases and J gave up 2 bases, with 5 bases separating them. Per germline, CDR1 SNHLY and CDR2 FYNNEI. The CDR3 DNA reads TGTGCCAGCAGCCAGGCCTACGAGCAGTACTTC. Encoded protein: CASSQAYEQYF.

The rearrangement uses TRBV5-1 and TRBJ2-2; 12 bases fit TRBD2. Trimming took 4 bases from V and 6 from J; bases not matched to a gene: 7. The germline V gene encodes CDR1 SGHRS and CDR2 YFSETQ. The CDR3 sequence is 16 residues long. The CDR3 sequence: CASSVGTSGYPGELFF. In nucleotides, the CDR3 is TGCGCCAGCAGCGTGGGGACTAGCGGGTACCCCGGGGAGCTGTTTTTT. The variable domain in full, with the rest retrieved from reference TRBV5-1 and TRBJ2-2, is KAGVTQTPRYLIKTRGQQVTLSCSPISGHRSVSWYQQTPGQGLQFLFEYFSETQRNKGNFPGRFSGRQFSNSRSEMNVSTLELGDSALYLCASSVGTSGYPGELFFGEGSRLTVL.

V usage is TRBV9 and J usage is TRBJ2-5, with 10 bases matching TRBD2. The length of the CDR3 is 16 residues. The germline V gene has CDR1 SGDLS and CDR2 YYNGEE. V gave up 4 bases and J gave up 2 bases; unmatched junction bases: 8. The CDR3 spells CASSLATSGAQETQYF. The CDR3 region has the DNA TGTGCCAGCAGCCTAGCCACTAGCGGGGCGCAAGAGACCCAGTACTTC.

The CDR3 loop is CASSLRGNEQFF. In DNA, the CDR3 is TGTGCCAGCAGTTTAAGGGGTAATGAGCAGTTCTTC. The chain couples TRBV6-5 to TRBJ2-1, with D possibly TRBD1 on 5 matching bases. CDR1 and CDR2 (germline): MNHEY, SVGAGI. CDR3 size: 12 residues. Trimming left V 4 bases short and J 7 bases short, with 8 bases between.

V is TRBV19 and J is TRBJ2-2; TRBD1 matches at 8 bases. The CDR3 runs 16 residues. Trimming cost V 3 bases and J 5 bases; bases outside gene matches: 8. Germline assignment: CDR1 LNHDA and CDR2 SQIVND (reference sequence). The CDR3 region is CASSMIQGGGTGELFF. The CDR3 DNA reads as TGTGCCAGTAGTATGATACAGGGGGGCGGGACCGGGGAGCTGTTTTTT.

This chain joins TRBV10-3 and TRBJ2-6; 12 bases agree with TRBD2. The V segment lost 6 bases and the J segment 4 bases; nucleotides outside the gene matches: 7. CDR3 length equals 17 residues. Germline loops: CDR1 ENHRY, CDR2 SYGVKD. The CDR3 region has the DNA TGTGCCATCAGACGACTAGCGGGGGTATCCGGGGCCAACGTCCTGACTTTC. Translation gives CAIRRLAGVSGANVLTF.

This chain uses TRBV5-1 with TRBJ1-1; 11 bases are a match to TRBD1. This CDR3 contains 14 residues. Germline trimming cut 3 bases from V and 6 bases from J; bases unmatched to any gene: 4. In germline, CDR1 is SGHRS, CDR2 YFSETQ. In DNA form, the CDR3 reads TGCGCCAGCAGCTACGGACAGGGGGCGTCTGAAGCTTTCTTT. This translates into CASSYGQGASEAFF. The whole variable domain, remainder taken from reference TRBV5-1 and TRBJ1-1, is KAGVTQTPRYLIKTRGQQVTLSCSPISGHRSVSWYQQTPGQGLQFLFEYFSETQRNKGNFPGRFSGRQFSNSRSEMNVSTLELGDSALYLCASSYGQGASEAFFGQGTRLTVV.